One sample yielded the 19 T cell receptor beta chains listed below, sequenced in a study of T cell repertoires in cytomegalovirus infection. For these receptors, no antigen is known. Each CDR3 protein is one row after TCRdb ran MiXCR on the reads. The sample comprises approximately 730,000 distinct CDR3 sequences, roughly a third of which are singletons, and 15% to 20% rests with the top ten. Here the sequenced sample was cultured PBMCs, taken from culture after CMV antigen stimulation. The receptors derive from a human donor in good health (CMV status not recorded). Some clones in this sample may be carry-over from other donors' samples.

This clonotype was recorded many times. The chain links TRBV7-2 to TRBJ2-7; no firm D call. This CDR3 has 14 residues. CDR1 is SGHTA, CDR2 FQGNSA, per germline. The ends were cut back, 7 bases at V and 0 bases at J, with 13 bases in the middle. CDR3 residues: CASTAEVRSYEQYF. The CDR3 coding sequence is TGTGCCAGCACCGCAGAGGTACGCTCCTACGAGCAGTACTTC.

This rearrangement joins TRBV12-3 or TRBV12-4 to TRBJ2-5; D is ambiguous. The V end lost 6 bases, the J end lost 2 bases, and 13 bases lay between the germline ends. The length of the CDR3 is 14 residues. The CDR3 DNA reads as TGTGCCAGCAGCCTCCACGTTGAGCAAGAGACCCAGTACTTC. Protein sequence: CASSLHVEQETQYF.

This chain links TRBV12-5 with TRBJ1-2; weak D call: TRBD1 (5 bases). The CDR3 runs to 16 residues. Germline-derived CDR1 and CDR2 are LGHNT and FRNRAP. Trimming removed 1 base at V and 2 bases at J, with 14 bases between. The DNA of the CDR3 is TGTGCTAGTGGTTTGGCCCCGATAGGGGAGAACTATGGCTACACCTTC. Its protein product is CASGLAPIGENYGYTF.

This clonotype appeared a few times. The rearrangement uses TRBV7-3 and TRBJ1-3, with 7 bases matching TRBD1. From germline, CDR1 is SGHTA and CDR2 FQGTGA. V lost 5 bases, J lost 0 bases, and 7 bases stayed unmatched. This CDR3 is built from 16 residues. The CDR3 loop is CASSLGQTYSGNTIYF. DNA for the CDR3: TGTGCCAGCAGCCTGGGACAGACCTACTCTGGAAACACCATATATTTT.

In its sample, this clonotype was seen a few times. The CDR3 coding sequence is TGTGCCAGCAGTGAAGCTGGGAACTCGGTTGCAACTAATGAAAAACTGTTTTTT. This encodes CASSEAGNSVATNEKLFF. The V and J genes are TRBV2 and TRBJ1-4; no definite D call. Deletions cut 0 bases from V and 0 bases from J, with 14 bases between. This CDR3 comprises 18 residues. The V gene's germline CDR1 is SNHLY and CDR2 FYNNEI.

The V gene is TRBV6-1, the J gene TRBJ2-1, with unresolved D. V lost 7 bases, J lost 8 bases, and 9 bases lay in between. Germline V CDR1 and CDR2: MNHNS, SASEGT. This CDR3 region has 11 residues. The CDR3 here is CASILGYEQFF. Here the CDR3 DNA reads TGTGCCAGCATATTGGGGTATGAGCAGTTCTTC.

The chain combines TRBV6-2 or TRBV6-3 with TRBJ1-1, with TRBD1 matching over 8 bases. CDR1 and CDR2 (germline): MNHEY, SVGEGT. The length of the CDR3 is 12 residues. V lost 6 bases to trimming and J lost 11 bases; unmatched junction nucleotides: 8. CDR3 DNA sequence: TGTGCCAGCAGACGGACAGGGTTTGGGGCTTTCTTT. Protein: CASRRTGFGAFF.

Turning to this clonotype: Without the conserved terminal phenylalanine or tryptophan, this CDR3 likely stems from a read error. No DNA is shown, since the ends of the CDR3 on it are uncertain; the CDR3 is the one TCRdb lists. The chain recombines TRBV7-2 with TRBJ2-1; TRBD2, the table's D call, lacks a check against the DNA. The CDR3 comprises 13 residues, both ends counted. Germline loops: CDR1 SGHTA, CDR2 FQGNSA. CDR3 protein: CASSLARLAGLRL.

This clonotype was seen ten or more times. The V gene is TRBV7-2, the J gene TRBJ2-1; possibly TRBD2 for D (6 bases). This CDR3 region has 16 residues. Germline CDR1 is SGHTA and CDR2 is FQGNSA. V dropped 4 bases and J dropped 3 bases, with 16 bases sitting between them. The DNA of the CDR3 is TGTGCCAGCAGCTCCTATCCGGGACTGGTCTACAATGAGCAGTTCTTC. The encoded protein is CASSSYPGLVYNEQFF.

The V gene is TRBV19, the J gene TRBJ2-2, with D tentatively TRBD1 (5 bases). V was trimmed by 7 bases and J by 6 bases, leaving 15 bases between them. CDR3 length equals 14 residues. The germline V gene encodes CDR1 LNHDA and CDR2 SQIVND (reference sequence). The CDR3 sequence is CASIGQGRAGELFF. For the CDR3, the DNA is TGTGCCAGTATCGGGCAGGGTCGCGCCGGGGAGCTGTTTTTT.

The CDR3 spells CATEREGWETQYF. The CDR3 nucleotides read TGTGCCACAGAGCGGGAGGGCTGGGAGACCCAGTACTTC. The V and J genes are TRBV7-8 and TRBJ2-5; 10 bases match TRBD2. Trimming removed 10 bases from V and 5 bases from J; junction bases left unmatched: 7. Germline CDR1 SGHVS, CDR2 FQNEAQ. There are 13 residues in the CDR3. The full variable domain, its missing parts supplied by reference TRBV7-8 and TRBJ2-5, is GAGVSQSPRYKVAKRGQDVALRCDPISGHVSLFWYQQALGQGPEFLTYFQNEAQLDKSGLPSDRFFAERPEGSVSTLKIQRTQQEDSAVYLCATEREGWETQYFGPGTRLLVL.

The sample holds many counts of this clonotype. The chain recombines TRBV7-8 with TRBJ1-3; no clear D. The V gene's germline CDR1 is SGHVS and CDR2 FQNEAQ. Trimming cost V 3 bases and J 1 base, with 10 bases left between them. This CDR3 comprises 15 residues. CDR3 bases: TGTGCCAGCAGCTTGAGCGTGGGGTCTGGAAACACCATATATTTT. Protein: CASSLSVGSGNTIYF.

This clonotype was detected only a few times. The CDR3 region has the DNA TGTGCCAGCAGGAACCAATACAGGGAAGGTCAGCCCCAGCATTTT. Its translation is CASRNQYREGQPQHF. The chain combines TRBV27 with TRBJ1-5; D perhaps matches TRBD1 (6 bases). Germline CDR1 and CDR2: MNHEY and SMNVEV (reference sequence). CDR3 length: 15 residues. Trimming took off 6 bases at V and 6 bases at J, with 18 bases between the two ends.

This clonotype was counted a few times. The chain carries TRBV7-9 and TRBJ1-2, with D maybe TRBD1 (6 bases). CDR1 SEHNR and CDR2 FQNEAQ come from the germline V gene (reference sequence). V shed 1 base and J shed 4 bases, with 31 bases lying between them. The CDR3 totals 21 residues. This chain's CDR3 is CASSLGRGYWRATGSPYGYTF. CDR3 coding DNA: TGTGCCAGCAGCTTAGGGAGGGGGTATTGGAGGGCCACAGGGTCTCCCTATGGCTACACCTTC.

This clonotype was picked up many times. The rearrangement joins TRBV7-8 to TRBJ2-7; TRBD2 matches 8 bases. This CDR3 region has 18 residues. CDR1 is SGHVS and CDR2 is FQNEAQ in the germline V gene. The J segment lost 3 bases and the V segment lost 5 bases, leaving 18 bases of the junction unmatched. CDR3 DNA sequence: TGTGCCAGCAGCCCCACTCCCAGCGGGGGTAGATGGATCTACGAGCAGTACTTC. Translation gives CASSPTPSGGRWIYEQYF.

This rearrangement joins TRBV18 to TRBJ2-1, with D maybe TRBD2 (5 bases). CDR1 and CDR2 (germline): KGHSH, LQKENI. This CDR3 contains 15 residues. With 5 bases removed from V and 8 bases from J, the gap between germline ends came to 19 bases. CDR3 DNA sequence: TGTGCCAGCTCAGGGCAGCGGACCTTATCGTATGAGCAGTTCTTC. Its protein is CASSGQRTLSYEQFF.

The rearrangement joins TRBV15 to TRBJ1-3; TRBD1 aligns across 8 bases. J was trimmed by 4 bases and V by 0 bases; bases with no gene match: 11. Germline V gene lookup returns CDR1 LNHNV and CDR2 YYDKDF (reference sequence). CDR3 length: 18 residues. Here the CDR3 reads CATSRELGQGPFGNTIYF. As DNA, the CDR3 is TGTGCCACCAGCAGAGAGCTCGGACAGGGACCGTTCGGAAACACCATATATTTT.

The count of this clonotype is one. J is TRBJ2-7 and V is TRBV19, with a tentative D call TRBD2 (6 bases). The germline V gene has CDR1 LNHDA and CDR2 SQIVND (reference sequence). Trimming stripped 4 bases from V and 1 base from J, with 11 bases between. The CDR3 contains 14 residues. CDR3 DNA: TGTGCCAGTAGTACCTCCCGGGGGTCCTACGAGCAGTACTTC. Protein: CASSTSRGSYEQYF.

The rearrangement links TRBV7-6 to TRBJ2-1; D may be TRBD1 (6 bases). The CDR3 is made up of 12 amino acids. The germline CDR1 and CDR2 sequences are SGHVS and FNYEAQ. With 5 bases removed from V and 16 bases from J, the gap between germline ends came to 18 bases. The CDR3 region is CASSRPTGLLFF. The CDR3 DNA follows: TGTGCCAGCAGCCGCCCTACAGGGCTGCTCTTCTTC. Full variable domain (missing parts from reference TRBV7-6 and TRBJ2-1): GAGVSQSPRYKVTKRGQDVALRCDPISGHVSLYWYRQALGQGPEFLTYFNYEAQQDKSGLPNDRFSAERPEGSISTLTIQRTEQRDSAMYRCASSRPTGLLFFGPGTRLTVL.